Below, 28 T cell receptor beta chains from the same sample are listed, as sequenced in a study of resident and recirculating memory T cells in vitiligo. Some clones are missing from TCRdb's copy, which holds only in-frame ones; the method was immunoSEQ multiplex PCR. This sample has tens of thousands of clones, with under 95% found just once. The material sequenced was blood. These receptors were collected from a male donor with vitiligo.

V and J are TRBV5-1 and TRBJ2-7; 7 nucleotides align to TRBD2. Trimming took 6 bases from V and 0 from J; bases not matched to a gene: 9. This CDR3 has 15 residues. Per germline, CDR1 SGHRS and CDR2 YFSETQ. The CDR3 region is CASKREPTSSYEQYF. The CDR3 DNA follows: TGCGCCAGCAAGCGGGAACCGACGAGCTCCTACGAGCAGTACTTC.

The chain has TRBV7-8 and TRBJ2-1; TRBD2 aligns across 10 bases. Germline CDR1 reads SGHVS; CDR2 reads FQNEAQ. The CDR3 runs 15 residues. The V and J ends lost 1 base and 7 bases, in that order; junction bases with no gene match: 4. CDR3 loop: CASSLGLAGLNEQFF. In DNA form, the CDR3 reads TGTGCCAGCAGCTTAGGACTAGCGGGCCTTAATGAGCAGTTCTTC. Together with reference TRBV7-8 and TRBJ2-1, the CDR3 gives the full variable domain: GAGVSQSPRYKVAKRGQDVALRCDPISGHVSLFWYQQALGQGPEFLTYFQNEAQLDKSGLPSDRFFAERPEGSVSTLKIQRTQQEDSAVYLCASSLGLAGLNEQFFGPGTRLTVL.

The chain employs TRBV27 and TRBJ2-1, with TRBD2 identical over 7 bases. Unmatched junction bases numbered 8, after V lost 4 bases and J lost 5 bases. The V gene's germline CDR1 is MNHEY and CDR2 SMNVEV (reference sequence). There are 15 residues in the CDR3. The CDR3 loop is CASSWAGAIDNEQFF. CDR3 nucleotide sequence: TGTGCCAGCAGTTGGGCGGGAGCTATCGACAATGAGCAGTTCTTC.

J is TRBJ2-1 and V is TRBV7-9, with 7 bases lining up with TRBD1. CDR3 length: 14 residues. Looked up from germline, CDR1 is SEHNR and CDR2 is FQNEAQ (reference sequence). The V segment lost 3 bases and the J segment 6 bases; nucleotides outside the gene matches: 5. The CDR3 spells CASSFGAGGNEQFF. CDR3 DNA sequence: TGTGCCAGCAGCTTTGGCGCAGGGGGCAATGAGCAGTTCTTC.

The rearrangement joins TRBV27 to TRBJ2-7, with a possible D match to TRBD1 (5 bases). V was shortened by 6 bases and J by 5 bases, with 11 bases between the two germline ends. The CDR3 totals 12 residues. CDR1 and CDR2 from the germline V gene are MNHEY and SMNVEV (reference sequence). The CDR3 sequence: CASSAGSDEQYF. In DNA, the CDR3 is TGTGCCAGCAGCGCAGGGTCCGACGAGCAGTACTTC.

The chain couples TRBV7-3 to TRBJ2-5, with 8 bases lining up with TRBD2. CDR1 is SGHTA and CDR2 is FQGTGA in the germline V gene. The CDR3 loop spans 15 amino acids. V gave up 0 bases and J gave up 5 bases; unmatched junction bases: 5. CDR3: CASSLTNGRGETQYF. The DNA of the CDR3 is TGTGCCAGCAGCTTAACTAACGGGAGGGGGGAGACCCAGTACTTC.

This chain links TRBV9 with TRBJ2-7, with 7 bases fitting TRBD1. The germline V gene encodes CDR1 SGDLS and CDR2 YYNGEE. Losses at the gene ends were 5 bases for V and 3 bases for J; bases not matched to a gene: 8. There are 14 residues in the CDR3. This CDR3 is CASSPGTVIYEQYF. The CDR3 DNA is TGTGCCAGCAGTCCCGGGACAGTTATCTACGAGCAGTACTTC.

The chain employs TRBV4-1 and TRBJ2-7; maybe TRBD2 (6 bases). CDR3 size: 16 residues. Trimming removed 4 bases at V and 5 bases at J, with 21 bases between. Germline CDR1 MGHRA, CDR2 YSYEKL. The CDR3 spells CASSPLQGVGRNEQYF. The CDR3 DNA reads as TGCGCCAGCAGCCCCCTGCAAGGAGTAGGGAGGAACGAGCAGTACTTC.

In regard to this clone: The junction departs from germline at one end; a sequencing error may be responsible. V and J are TRBV27 and TRBJ1-2; no clear D. This CDR3 region has 14 residues. Per germline, CDR1 MNHEY and CDR2 SMNVEV (reference sequence). The CDR3 sequence is CASSFSRLVGKTFF. The DNA of the CDR3 is TGTGCCAGCAGTTTCTCCCGACTTGTTGGCAAGACCTTCTTC.

This rearrangement joins TRBV19 to TRBJ2-7, with 8 bases fitting TRBD2. Losses at the gene ends were 5 bases for V and 0 bases for J; bases not matched to a gene: 6. Germline CDR1 LNHDA, CDR2 SQIVND (reference sequence). This CDR3 contains 15 residues. CDR3 sequence: CASSGVSGNSYEQYF. Here the CDR3 DNA reads TGTGCCAGTAGTGGGGTTAGCGGGAACTCCTACGAGCAGTACTTC.

The chain couples TRBV15 to TRBJ2-6; D might be TRBD2 (7 bases). Trimming shortened V by 6 bases and J by 5 bases, and 14 bases separated the two germline ends. Per the germline V gene, CDR1 is LNHNV and CDR2 is YYDKDF (reference sequence). This CDR3 comprises 15 residues. DNA of the CDR3: TGTGCCACCAGGAGGGGGAGGGACTGGGCCAACGTCCTGACTTTC. Protein product: CATRRGRDWANVLTF. Drawing the rest from reference TRBV15 and TRBJ2-6, the complete variable domain is DAMVIQNPRYQVTQFGKPVTLSCSQTLNHNVMYWYQQKSSQAPKLLFHYYDKDFNNEADTPDNFQSRRPNTSFCFLDIRSPGLGDTAMYLCATRRGRDWANVLTFGAGSRLTVL.

This sequence joins TRBV27 and TRBJ1-3; no clear D. Between the trimmed V and J ends, which lost 4 bases and 4 bases, there was a span of 20 bases. CDR1 MNHEY and CDR2 SMNVEV come from the germline V gene (reference sequence). This CDR3 region has 17 residues. The CDR3 DNA reads TGTGCCAGCAGTTCGGGCCACACGGGAGCGGGGGGAAACACCATATATTTT. This encodes CASSSGHTGAGGNTIYF.

This chain joins TRBV9 and TRBJ1-2; no clear D. Germline V gene lookup returns CDR1 SGDLS and CDR2 YYNGEE. This CDR3 is 16 amino acids long. Trimming stripped 3 bases from V and 0 bases from J, with 15 bases between. The CDR3 DNA is TGTGCCAGCAGCGCGATTGGAAGGAGGTCTAACTATGGCTACACCTTC. Translating gives CASSAIGRRSNYGYTF.

The CDR3 sequence: CASSSYRGTYEQYF. The DNA of the CDR3 is TGTGCCAGCAGCTCCTACAGGGGAACCTACGAGCAGTACTTC. This chain joins TRBV6-6 and TRBJ2-7; TRBD1 agrees at 7 bases. The CDR3 has 14 residues. CDR1 is MNHNY, CDR2 SVGAGI, per germline (reference sequence). V shed 6 bases, J shed 2 bases, and the junction held 7 bases outside the gene matches.

CDR3 residues: CATSRDTGLSGDEQFF. Written as DNA, the CDR3 is TGTGCCACCAGCAGGGATACGGGACTCTCAGGCGATGAGCAGTTCTTC. The chain combines TRBV15 with TRBJ2-1, with D tentatively TRBD2 (6 bases). The CDR3 is 16 residues long. The V end lost 3 bases, the J end lost 8 bases, and 20 bases lay between the germline ends. Germline V gene lookup returns CDR1 LNHNV and CDR2 YYDKDF (reference sequence).

The chain recombines TRBV18 with TRBJ2-6; 8 bases fit TRBD1. The CDR3 extends over 18 amino acids. V shed 6 bases, J shed 0 bases, and the junction held 10 bases outside the gene matches. Germline V gene sequence: CDR1 KGHSH, CDR2 LQKENI. In DNA form, the CDR3 reads TGTGCCAGCTCGCCAGACAGGGGTCGTCACTCTGGGGCCAACGTCCTGACTTTC. This translates into CASSPDRGRHSGANVLTF.

This clone appeared a single time. The chain carries TRBV4-1 and TRBJ2-1, with 7 bases aligning to TRBD1. The CDR3 runs to 16 residues. Unmatched junction bases numbered 17, after V lost 8 bases and J lost 7 bases. Germline V CDR1 and CDR2: MGHRA, YSYEKL. The CDR3 region is CASSIRRGLAQNEQFF. The CDR3 nucleotides read TGCGCCAGCTCTATCAGAAGGGGGCTAGCTCAAAATGAGCAGTTCTTC.

The gene calls are TRBV5-1 and TRBJ1-6; 7 bases align to TRBD1. The CDR3 is 16 amino acids. Looked up from germline, CDR1 is SGHRS and CDR2 is YFSETQ. The trim removed 2 bases at V and 4 bases at J, leaving 6 bases unmatched. Written as DNA, the CDR3 is TGCGCCAGCAGCTTAACGGGACAGCAGTATAATTCACCCCTCCACTTT. This encodes CASSLTGQQYNSPLHF.

This clone appeared a single time. J is TRBJ2-3 and V is TRBV5-1; D unclear. Germline V gene sequence: CDR1 SGHRS, CDR2 YFSETQ. The V end lost 0 bases, the J end lost 3 bases, and 11 bases lay between the germline ends. The CDR3 loop spans 15 amino acids. The CDR3 DNA reads TGCGCCAGCAGCTTGGACGCTAGGAGTACAGATACGCAGTATTTT. Residues: CASSLDARSTDTQYF.

CDR3 loop: CASSTNRGAVNGYTF. DNA of the CDR3: TGTGCCAGCAGTACTAACAGGGGGGCCGTTAATGGCTACACCTTC. The rearrangement links TRBV6-6 to TRBJ1-2; 8 nucleotides line up with TRBD1. V lost 5 bases and J lost 6; bases outside the gene matches: 11. Germline loops: CDR1 MNHNY, CDR2 SVGAGI (reference sequence). The CDR3 has 15 amino acids.

The rearrangement links TRBV6-5 to TRBJ1-3, with D uncertain. Germline V lookup: CDR1 MNHEY, CDR2 SVGAGI. This CDR3 is 15 amino acids long. V lost 4 bases to trimming and J lost 0 bases, with 10 bases between them. The CDR3 nucleotides are TGTGCCAGCAGTTCAAACAGTCTCTCTGGAAACACCATATATTTT. It specifies CASSSNSLSGNTIYF.

This chain's CDR3 is CASSSPWGQGRFF. CDR3 DNA: TGTGCCAGCAGCTCACCCTGGGGGCAGGGTCGGTTCTTC. This sequence joins TRBV7-2 and TRBJ2-1, with D perhaps TRBD1 (6 bases). V shed 4 bases and J shed 15 bases, with 19 bases lying between them. This CDR3 comprises 13 residues. The germline V gene encodes CDR1 SGHTA and CDR2 FQGNSA.

This chain connects TRBV7-9 to TRBJ1-4; maybe TRBD1 (5 bases). Trimming removed 5 bases at V and 0 bases at J, with 13 bases between. Germline CDR1 and CDR2: SEHNR and FQNEAQ (reference sequence). The CDR3 spans 16 residues. The CDR3, as DNA: TGTGCCAGCAGCGAACGGCGGGGCACAACTAATGAAAAACTGTTTTTT. Translated, it gives CASSERRGTTNEKLFF.

J is TRBJ2-1 and V is TRBV11-3, with 8 positions matching TRBD2. CDR3 length: 18 amino acids. CDR1 is SGHNT and CDR2 is YENEEA in the germline V gene. J lost 3 bases, V lost 2 bases, and 12 bases had no gene match. Here the CDR3 DNA reads TGTGCCAGCAGCTTACTCGGGACTAGTGCTTTATACTACAATGAGCAGTTCTTC. Translation: CASSLLGTSALYYNEQFF.

V usage is TRBV7-9 and J usage is TRBJ2-1; TRBD2 is a possible D gene (5 bases). The V gene's germline CDR1 is SEHNR and CDR2 FQNEAQ (reference sequence). V lost 5 bases, J lost 10 bases, and 18 bases lay in between. The CDR3 covers 14 residues. The CDR3 DNA is TGTGCCAGCAGCCCGGACTCCTCATTTATAGAGCAGTTCTTC. It is translated as CASSPDSSFIEQFF.

The chain carries TRBV13 and TRBJ2-6, with TRBD1 matching over 9 bases. The germline CDR1 and CDR2 sequences are PRHDT and FYEKMQ (reference sequence). V lost 3 bases to trimming and J lost 1 base; unmatched junction nucleotides: 13. There are 20 residues in the CDR3. The DNA of the CDR3 is TGTGCCAGCAGCTTTAAGGCTTCCGGGACAGGGCCTTCTGGGGCCAACGTCCTGACTTTC. It encodes CASSFKASGTGPSGANVLTF.

The chain has TRBV4-1 and TRBJ2-1; a possible D gene is TRBD1 (5 bases). CDR3 size: 17 residues. V lost 2 bases to trimming and J lost 10 bases, with 24 bases between them. The germline gives CDR1 MGHRA, CDR2 YSYEKL. CDR3 amino acids: CASSQTTMRTHNPEQFF. The CDR3 DNA is TGCGCCAGCAGCCAAACCACTATGCGGACACACAATCCGGAGCAGTTCTTC.

This chain uses TRBV4-2 with TRBJ2-5; D might be TRBD2 (6 bases). Trimming removed 1 base from V and 0 bases from J, with 15 bases in between. Germline lookup yields CDR1 LGHNA and CDR2 YNFKEQ. CDR3 size: 17 residues. This CDR3 reads CASSQGNGGGYQETQYF. CDR3 bases: TGTGCCAGCAGCCAAGGCAATGGGGGAGGCTACCAAGAGACCCAGTACTTC.